This entry is about one TCR beta chain. Its target is unknown. The source of the sample is a study of read filtering for tumor transcriptome and immune sequencing. At the level of the study: 8 patients were R-ISS I, some 16 were R-ISS II, 7 were R-ISS III.

The library was built from roughly 400 ng RNA with molecular barcoded adaptors for alpha/delta and beta/gamma chains. TCRdb reprocessed the reads via MiXCR and lists one record per CDR3 protein. The sample records roughly 130,000 distinct CDR3 sequences, 10% to 15% being singletons. The CDR3 consists of 17 residues. The V gene end was trimmed by 0 bases and the J gene end by 6 bases; junction bases not matched to a gene: 4. Germline V CDR1 and CDR2: PRHDT, FYEKMQ (reference sequence). Study results and limitations: Without single-read clonotypes, shared clonotype proportions correlated more between IR-seq and RNA-seq. Even smaller IR-seq throughput identified most shared clonotypes. Sorted CD138-negative bone marrow cells were not purified T cells.

The sequence came from a donor at least 40 years old with multiple myeloma. The V call is TRBV13, the J call TRBJ2-1; 14 nucleotides match TRBD2. Sequences were obtained from a population of CD138-negative cells sorted from bone marrow. The CDR3, as DNA: TGTGCCAGCAGCTTAGGTGGGGGACTAGCGGGAGCCAATGAGCAGTTCTTC. This gives the protein CASSLGGGLAGANEQFF.